The 14 T cell receptor beta chains reported below all come from one sample, sequenced in a study of blood T cell repertoires in COVID-19. Clones were sequenced by immunoSEQ multiplex PCR, and TCRdb holds only the in-frame ones, with some missing. The profile covers 49,000 or so clones, with approximately 83% appearing a single time and more than 25% taken by the ten largest. Specimen: peripheral blood. These receptors were collected from a woman aged 80 or older with COVID-19, enrolled during active disease.

This clone was recorded a few times. The V and J genes are TRBV14 and TRBJ2-7, with D tentatively TRBD1 (6 bases). The germline gives CDR1 SGHDN, CDR2 FVKESK. CDR3 length: 15 residues. Trimming shortened V by 2 bases and J by 3 bases, and 14 bases separated the two germline ends. The CDR3 region has the DNA TGTGCCAGCAGCCAATTGGGACACCGACTCTACGAGCAGTACTTC. As protein: CASSQLGHRLYEQYF. The complete variable domain, with remaining parts taken from reference TRBV14 and TRBJ2-7, reads EAGVTQFPSHSVIEKGQTVTLRCDPISGHDNLYWYRRVMGKEIKFLLHFVKESKQDESGMPNNRFLAERTGGTYSTLKVQPAELEDSGVYFCASSQLGHRLYEQYFGPGTRLTVT.

CDR3 residues: CASSVRAGALSGELFF. The DNA for the CDR3 is TGTGCCAGCAGCGTAAGAGCGGGAGCTTTGTCCGGGGAGCTGTTTTTT. The rearrangement uses TRBV9 and TRBJ2-2; 8 nucleotides match TRBD2. This CDR3 has 16 amino acids. Germline CDR1 SGDLS, CDR2 YYNGEE. With 1 base clipped from V and 6 bases from J, the junction kept 8 bases outside the gene matches.

The chain combines TRBV6-2 or TRBV6-3 with TRBJ1-1; D is uncertain. Germline lookup yields CDR1 MNHEY and CDR2 SVGEGT. The V end lost 2 bases, the J end lost 5 bases, and 21 bases lay between the germline ends. This CDR3 is 17 amino acids long. CDR3 nucleotides: TGTGCCAGCAGTTACCCCCGACCGGGTCGGGATTCAACTGAAGCTTTCTTT. It specifies CASSYPRPGRDSTEAFF.

CDR3 nucleotides: TGTGCCAGCAGCTTTCTAGCGTCCTACAATGAGCAGTTCTTC. The encoded protein is CASSFLASYNEQFF. J is TRBJ2-1 and V is TRBV7-9; weak D call: TRBD2 (6 bases). The germline V and J ends were trimmed by 3 bases and 1 base, with 7 bases remaining between them. This CDR3 is 14 amino acids long. Germline lookup yields CDR1 SEHNR and CDR2 FQNEAQ (reference sequence).

This rearrangement joins TRBV24-1 to TRBJ1-3; maybe TRBD1 (6 bases). Germline loops: CDR1 KGHDR, CDR2 SFDVKD. The V gene lost 3 bases and the J gene lost 4 bases, with 9 bases spanning the gap. The CDR3 is 14 amino acids. CDR3 sequence: CATSDPDRGNTIYF. The DNA of the CDR3 is TGTGCCACCAGTGATCCGGACAGAGGAAACACCATATATTTT.

This clone was recorded a few times. This chain links TRBV12-5 with TRBJ1-2; a weak D match, TRBD1 (5 bases). The CDR3 runs to 13 residues. Germline CDR1 LGHNT, CDR2 FRNRAP. Trimming removed 1 base from V and 8 bases from J, with 11 bases in between. The CDR3 DNA sequence: TGTGCTAGTGGTTTGGATGAGACAGTGGGCTACACCTTC. This encodes CASGLDETVGYTF.

The chain employs TRBV4-1 and TRBJ1-5, with D unclear. The CDR3 contains 17 residues. V was clipped by 4 bases and J by 1 base, with 17 bases between them. Germline CDR1 is MGHRA and CDR2 is YSYEKL. CDR3 DNA sequence: TGCGCCAGCAGCCCCTCGGAGGGAGGAGTGAGCAATCAGCCCCAGCATTTT. This gives the protein CASSPSEGGVSNQPQHF.

The chain uses TRBV10-1 and TRBJ2-1; tentatively, D is TRBD2 (5 bases). V lost 8 bases to trimming and J lost 5 bases, with 16 bases between them. This CDR3 has 14 amino acids. CDR1 WNHNN and CDR2 SYGVQD come from the germline V gene (reference sequence). The chain's CDR3 is CASLFRLGDNEQFF. CDR3 coding DNA: TGCGCCAGCCTTTTCAGGCTCGGGGACAATGAGCAGTTCTTC.

The chain has TRBV3-1 (or the pseudogene TRBV3-2) and TRBJ2-7, with TRBD1 matching 8 bases. The V segment lost 4 bases and the J segment 4 bases; nucleotides outside the gene matches: 12. The CDR3 runs 16 residues. The germline gives CDR1 LGHDT, CDR2 YNNKEL (reference sequence). In DNA form, the CDR3 reads TGTGCCAGCAGCCTCGGACAGGGACACGAGTCGTACGAGCAGTACTTC. It translates to CASSLGQGHESYEQYF.

The V call is TRBV21-1, the J call TRBJ1-5; TRBD1 is the table's D call and was not checked against the DNA. TRBV21-1 is described as a pseudogene. This CDR3 spans 17 amino acids. DNA of the CDR3: TGTGCCAGCAGTACAGGGAGTGATATTTGGAGCAATCAGCCCCAGCATTTT. This translates into CASSTGSDIWSNQPQHF.

The CDR3 DNA reads TGTGCCAGCAGCGCCAGGACAGGAGGGACTGAAGCTTTCTTT. It specifies CASSARTGGTEAFF. This chain connects TRBV7-9 to TRBJ1-1; 7 nucleotides line up with TRBD1. Trimming cost V 5 bases and J 5 bases; bases outside gene matches: 8. CDR1 SEHNR and CDR2 FQNEAQ come from the germline V gene (reference sequence). The CDR3 has 14 residues.

This sequence joins TRBV9 and TRBJ1-2; TRBD1 is a possible D gene (6 bases). The V gene's germline CDR1 is SGDLS and CDR2 YYNGEE. CDR3 length: 14 residues. Trimming left V 0 bases short and J 5 bases short, with 11 bases between. The CDR3 spells CASSVEGQKYGYTF. For the CDR3, the DNA is TGTGCCAGCAGCGTAGAAGGACAGAAGTATGGCTACACCTTC.

Only a few counts were recorded for this clone. The chain is built from TRBV6-5 and TRBJ2-3; 9 nucleotides align to TRBD1. V was pared by 4 bases and J by 5 bases, with 7 bases of the junction left unmatched. Per germline, CDR1 MNHEY and CDR2 SVGAGI. There are 15 residues in the CDR3. CDR3 loop: CASSFSGQGIDTQYF. The DNA for the CDR3 is TGTGCCAGCAGTTTCTCGGGACAGGGTATAGATACGCAGTATTTT.

V and J are TRBV18 and TRBJ2-7; tentatively, D is TRBD2 (6 bases). The CDR3 is 15 residues long. Looked up from germline, CDR1 is KGHSH and CDR2 is LQKENI. V shed 6 bases and J shed 3 bases, with 18 bases lying between them. The CDR3 DNA sequence: TGTGCCAGCTCCCGCGACGGACGGGGAGGCTACGAGCAGTACTTC. Residues: CASSRDGRGGYEQYF.